Below, 18 T cell receptor beta chains from the same sample are listed, as sequenced in a study of blood T cells in healthy people across ages. It was with a sample-barcoded 5' primer and a J-beta primer mix that a second PCR of about 7 to 12 cycles was run. One entry per CDR3 protein, called by TCRdb with MiXCR from the 5' RACE reads. This sample has roughly 800,000 distinct CDR3 sequences; roughly 25% occur once, and the top ten carry under 4.5%. Separately, the same data were catalogued under a study of T cells of mothers and their children.

Sample: blood. The receptor set was obtained from a boy between 10 and 17 years old in good health.

This clonotype appeared many times. This chain uses TRBV20-1 with TRBJ2-5, with TRBD1 matching 9 bases. TRBJ2-7 explains the end of the DNA better; the J call may be wrong. This CDR3 is built from 13 residues. CDR1 and CDR2 from the germline V gene are DFQATT and SNEGSKA (reference sequence). CDR3 in DNA: TGCAGTGCGCGGGACAGGGTAGTGGGCGAGCAGTACTTC. Translation: CSARDRVVGEQYF.

This clonotype was observed a handful of times. The chain is built from TRBV7-2 and TRBJ1-2; D is unclear. The CDR3 is 16 residues long. Germline lookup yields CDR1 SGHTA and CDR2 FQGNSA. Trimming cost V 0 bases and J 2 bases, with 13 bases left between them. CDR3 region: CASSLAVSEINYGYTF. In DNA form, the CDR3 reads TGTGCCAGCAGCTTAGCAGTATCAGAGATCAACTATGGCTACACCTTC.

This clonotype was observed a few times. One end of the junction does not line up with germline, which may come from a read error. This rearrangement joins TRBV28 to TRBJ2-7; D is perhaps TRBD2 (6 bases). The V gene's germline CDR1 is MDHEN and CDR2 SYDVKM. The CDR3 is 14 amino acids. DNA of the CDR3: TGTACCAGCAGTTTACCGGGGGTGGTCTACGAGCAGTACTTC. Its translation is CTSSLPGVVYEQYF.

This clonotype was observed a few times. The chain employs TRBV28 and TRBJ2-7, with a weak D call TRBD2 (5 bases). CDR1 MDHEN and CDR2 SYDVKM come from the germline V gene. Trimming pared 8 bases from V and 2 bases from J, leaving 10 bases between. This CDR3 comprises 12 residues. Here the CDR3 DNA reads TGTGCCAGCTGCGGGTTAACCTACGAGCAGTACTTC. Protein sequence: CASCGLTYEQYF.

The chain is built from TRBV12-3 or TRBV12-4 and TRBJ1-1; D unresolved. The CDR3 consists of 13 residues. V lost 8 bases and J 4 bases, leaving 14 bases between the germline ends. CDR3 region: CASVGGEGTEAFF. CDR3 nucleotides: TGTGCCAGCGTCGGCGGGGAGGGCACTGAAGCTTTCTTT.

In this sample, this clonotype turned up a few times. The chain uses TRBV20-1 and TRBJ1-1; a weak D match, TRBD1 (6 bases). CDR3 length: 14 residues. The germline V gene has CDR1 DFQATT and CDR2 SNEGSKA (reference sequence). V lost 6 bases and J lost 5, with 19 bases in between. For the CDR3, the DNA is TGCAGTGCGAGTAACCCGGACAGACAAACTGAAGCTTTCTTT. Translated, it gives CSASNPDRQTEAFF.

This rearrangement joins TRBV7-9 to TRBJ2-7; tentative D call: TRBD1 (5 bases). V lost 3 bases to trimming and J lost 5 bases, with 14 bases between them. The CDR3 has 14 amino acids. CDR1 and CDR2 from the germline V gene are SEHNR and FQNEAQ (reference sequence). DNA of the CDR3: TGTGCCAGCAGCTTTGGGGCAGGAAAGGACGAGCAGTACTTC. It is translated as CASSFGAGKDEQYF.

The chain uses TRBV13 and TRBJ2-1; D remains unclear. In germline, CDR1 is PRHDT, CDR2 FYEKMQ (reference sequence). The CDR3 has 14 residues. Trimming pared 1 base from V and 3 bases from J, leaving 7 bases between. CDR3 nucleotides: TGTGCCAGCAGCTTAGTTGATAACTACAATGAGCAGTTCTTC. The encoded protein is CASSLVDNYNEQFF.

V usage is TRBV6-5 and J usage is TRBJ1-1; the D is unclear. CDR1 is MNHEY, CDR2 SVGAGI, per germline. Deletions cut 4 bases from V and 0 bases from J, with 12 bases between. This CDR3 is built from 15 residues. Here the CDR3 DNA reads TGTGCCAGCAGTTCAGAGGCTCTCATGAACACTGAAGCTTTCTTT. Amino acid sequence: CASSSEALMNTEAFF.

The chain employs TRBV20-1 and TRBJ2-3, with 9 bases identical to TRBD2. The CDR3 spans 16 residues. Germline trimming cut 6 bases from V and 3 bases from J; bases unmatched to any gene: 13. Germline V CDR1 and CDR2: DFQATT, SNEGSKA (reference sequence). The CDR3 nucleotides read TGCAGTGCGAGCTCCGGGACTAGCAGGATAACAGATACGCAGTATTTT. Translating gives CSASSGTSRITDTQYF.

This clonotype was recorded many times. This chain links TRBV27 with TRBJ1-1, with 11 bases identical to TRBD1. J was trimmed by 7 bases and V by 5 bases; bases with no gene match: 3. The germline CDR1 and CDR2 sequences are MNHEY and SMNVEV (reference sequence). The CDR3 length is 13 residues. The CDR3 region has the DNA TGTGCCAGCAGTGCGGGACAGGGGGGTGAAGCTTTCTTT. Amino acid sequence: CASSAGQGGEAFF.

The chain employs TRBV9 and TRBJ1-3, with D unclear. Trimming removed 0 bases at V and 4 bases at J, with 11 bases between. The CDR3 consists of 15 residues. The germline CDR1 and CDR2 sequences are SGDLS and YYNGEE. The CDR3 here is CASSVGWSAGNTIYF. The CDR3 region has the DNA TGTGCCAGCAGCGTAGGCTGGTCGGCGGGAAACACCATATATTTT. Full variable domain (outside the CDR3, taken from reference TRBV9 and TRBJ1-3): DSGVTQTPKHLITATGQRVTLRCSPRSGDLSVYWYQQSLDQGLQFLIQYYNGEERAKGNILERFSAQQFPDLHSELNLSSLELGDSALYFCASSVGWSAGNTIYFGEGSWLTVV.

This clonotype was seen more than once but under ten times. The chain couples TRBV4-1 to TRBJ1-4, with D unclear. Germline CDR1 reads MGHRA; CDR2 reads YSYEKL. The germline V and J ends were trimmed by 2 bases and 5 bases, with 12 bases remaining between them. This CDR3 comprises 15 residues. CDR3 residues: CASSQPRVGNEKLFF. The CDR3 DNA reads TGCGCCAGCAGCCAACCCCGGGTGGGAAATGAAAAACTGTTTTTT.

This chain connects TRBV2 to TRBJ1-1; D is undetermined. CDR3 length: 10 residues. CDR1 and CDR2 from the germline V gene are SNHLY and FYNNEI. V was shortened by 7 bases and J by 6 bases, with 6 bases between the two germline ends. This CDR3 is CASKAPEAFF. In DNA form, the CDR3 reads TGTGCCAGCAAGGCCCCTGAAGCTTTCTTT.

This clonotype was counted only a few times. The CDR3 nucleotides are TGCAGCGTTCTAGCGGGAGGAAGGACTTATACGCAGTATTTT. Translation: CSVLAGGRTYTQYF. The rearrangement uses TRBV29-1 and TRBJ2-3; TRBD2 matches 11 bases. This CDR3 is 14 amino acids long. The germline CDR1 and CDR2 sequences are SQVTM and ANQGSEA. V was clipped by 5 bases and J by 7 bases; unmatched bases: 8.

The chain joins TRBV29-1 to TRBJ2-5; tentative D call: TRBD2 (5 bases). With the DNA end fitting TRBJ2-1 better, the J assignment may be wrong. CDR1 and CDR2 from the germline V gene are SQVTM and ANQGSEA. CDR3 length equals 14 residues. The chain's CDR3 is CSVEAKSGSNEQFF. The CDR3 coding sequence is TGCAGCGTTGAGGCAAAATCGGGGAGCAATGAGCAGTTCTTC.

This chain uses TRBV6-6 with TRBJ2-7, with D perhaps matching TRBD1 (5 bases). The CDR3 runs to 15 residues. The V gene's germline CDR1 is MNHNY and CDR2 SVGAGI (reference sequence). V dropped 6 bases and J dropped 0 bases, with 15 bases sitting between them. CDR3 in DNA: TGTGCCAGCAGCGAGACAAGGGGAAGCTCCTACGAGCAGTACTTC. It specifies CASSETRGSSYEQYF.

The J gene is TRBJ2-5, the V gene TRBV9; D not certain. Germline loops: CDR1 SGDLS, CDR2 YYNGEE. The length of the CDR3 is 13 residues. Trimming took 2 bases from V and 5 from J, leaving 10 bases between them. The CDR3 region has the DNA TGTGCCAGCAGCGTTGGGCAGTCGGAGACCCAGTACTTC. It encodes CASSVGQSETQYF.